Following are 20 T cell receptor beta chains from one sample sequenced in a study of blood T cell repertoires in COVID-19. TCRdb's table, derived via immunoSEQ multiplex PCR, lists solely in-frame clones and lacks some. The sample has approximately 200,000 clones, around 85% seen once. Material: PBMCs or T cells enriched from blood (not recorded which). Every receptor here comes from a woman between 40 and 50 years old with acute COVID-19.

The chain carries TRBV9 and TRBJ2-1, with D perhaps matching TRBD2 (6 bases). CDR1 and CDR2 from the germline V gene are SGDLS and YYNGEE. The germline V and J ends were trimmed by 0 bases and 6 bases, with 10 bases remaining between them. The CDR3 contains 14 residues. The CDR3 is CASSVGGGTNEQFF. In DNA form, the CDR3 reads TGTGCCAGCAGCGTAGGTGGAGGGACCAATGAGCAGTTCTTC.

This clone was seen once. The gene calls are TRBV29-1 and TRBJ2-7, with 12 bases aligning to TRBD2. Germline CDR1 reads SQVTM; CDR2 reads ANQGSEA. The CDR3 contains 13 residues. Unmatched junction bases numbered 2, after V lost 7 bases and J lost 1 base. The CDR3 protein is CSALAGGSYEQYF. The CDR3 DNA reads TGCAGCGCCCTAGCGGGAGGGTCCTACGAGCAGTACTTC.

The chain is built from TRBV9 and TRBJ2-1, with 7 positions matching TRBD2. V lost 1 base and J lost 5; bases outside the gene matches: 12. Germline V gene lookup returns CDR1 SGDLS and CDR2 YYNGEE. The CDR3 totals 17 residues. CDR3 DNA sequence: TGTGCCAGCAGCGTATCTGTCCGAGGCGGGAGAGACAATGAGCAGTTCTTC. Translated: CASSVSVRGGRDNEQFF.

The rearrangement joins TRBV11-3 to TRBJ1-1; 8 bases match TRBD1. The CDR3 sequence is 14 residues long. Germline assignment: CDR1 SGHNT and CDR2 YENEEA. V trimming: 3 bases; J trimming: 2 bases; junction bases outside the gene matches: 2. The DNA of the CDR3 is TGTGCCAGCAGCTTGACAGGGGTAAACACTGAAGCTTTCTTT. Amino acid sequence: CASSLTGVNTEAFF. The full variable domain, completed using reference TRBV11-3 and TRBJ1-1, is EAGVVQSPRYKIIEKKQPVAFWCNPISGHNTLYWYLQNLGQGPELLIRYENEEAVDDSQLPKDRFSAERLKGVDSTLKIQPAELGDSAVYLCASSLTGVNTEAFFGQGTRLTVV.

The sample holds a few counts of this clone. The V gene is TRBV19, the J gene TRBJ1-6, with 9 positions matching TRBD1. This CDR3 comprises 17 residues. V was pared by 3 bases and J by 0 bases, with 3 bases of the junction left unmatched. The germline V gene has CDR1 LNHDA and CDR2 SQIVND (reference sequence). The DNA of the CDR3 is TGTGCCAGTAGTATCGGGACAGGGAGCTCCTATAATTCACCCCTCCACTTT. Amino acid sequence: CASSIGTGSSYNSPLHF.

The chain recombines TRBV6-2 or TRBV6-3 with TRBJ1-1; D not certain. Trimming removed 2 bases from V and 0 bases from J, with 7 bases in between. The CDR3 has 14 amino acids. Germline V gene data show CDR1 as MNHEY and CDR2 as SVGEGT. CDR3 sequence: CASSYGLLNTEAFF. The DNA of the CDR3 is TGTGCCAGCAGTTACGGGCTGTTGAACACTGAAGCTTTCTTT.

Written as DNA, the CDR3 is TGTGCCAGCAGTTTCGTGAACACTGAAGCTTTCTTT. Its translation is CASSFVNTEAFF. The chain joins TRBV5-5 to TRBJ1-1; unclear D gene. Looked up from germline, CDR1 is SGHKS and CDR2 is YYEKEE (reference sequence). The germline V and J ends were trimmed by 5 bases and 0 bases, with 5 bases remaining between them. The CDR3 totals 12 residues.

The chain carries TRBV18 and TRBJ1-2; D perhaps matches TRBD1 (5 bases). CDR1 KGHSH and CDR2 LQKENI come from the germline V gene. There are 14 residues in the CDR3. Trimming shortened V by 2 bases and J by 3 bases, and 10 bases separated the two germline ends. CDR3 in amino acids: CASSPGRGDYGYTF. The CDR3 DNA follows: TGTGCCAGCTCACCAGGGAGGGGCGACTATGGCTACACCTTC.

Concerning this clone: The same CDR3 arises from other DNA sequences in this sample as well. The V call is TRBV19, the J call TRBJ1-5; D is unclear. CDR3 length: 12 amino acids. CDR1 is LNHDA and CDR2 is SQIVND in the germline V gene (reference sequence). The V end lost 3 bases, the J end lost 7 bases, and 7 bases lay between the germline ends. CDR3 protein: CASSIGEQPQHF. CDR3 coding DNA: TGTGCCAGTAGTATCGGAGAACAGCCCCAGCATTTT.

The rearrangement joins TRBV20-1 to TRBJ1-5; 9 bases fit TRBD1. Per the germline V gene, CDR1 is DFQATT and CDR2 is SNEGSKA (reference sequence). The CDR3 contains 16 residues. Losses at the gene ends were 3 bases for V and 2 bases for J; bases not matched to a gene: 8. The CDR3 nucleotides are TGCAGTGCTAGTCAGGGACAGGGCACGGGCAATCAGCCCCAGCATTTT. Its protein is CSASQGQGTGNQPQHF.

The chain uses TRBV7-8 and TRBJ1-3; weak D call: TRBD1 (6 bases). The CDR3 length is 17 residues. V was trimmed by 5 bases and J by 0 bases, leaving 17 bases between them. Germline CDR1 SGHVS, CDR2 FQNEAQ. The CDR3 sequence is CASSPPQGPSSGNTIYF. The CDR3, as DNA: TGTGCCAGCAGCCCCCCGCAGGGGCCGAGCTCTGGAAACACCATATATTTT.

The chain employs TRBV5-4 and TRBJ2-3, with TRBD2 matching over 10 bases. V dropped 3 bases and J dropped 7; count of bases not matched to a gene: 14. Germline values: CDR1 SGHNT, CDR2 YYREEE (reference sequence). CDR3 size: 17 residues. CDR3 sequence (DNA): TGTGCCAGCAGCTATGGAAGGGCTAGCGGGAGTAGGAATACGCAGTATTTT. The encoded protein is CASSYGRASGSRNTQYF.

The rearrangement joins TRBV6-5 to TRBJ1-5; D gene unclear. CDR3 length: 13 amino acids. Germline V gene data show CDR1 as MNHEY and CDR2 as SVGAGI. V lost 7 bases and J lost 5, with 12 bases in between. The CDR3, as DNA: TGTGCCAGCACCCCTTCAGACTATCAGCCCCAGCATTTT. Its translation: CASTPSDYQPQHF.

V and J are TRBV7-9 and TRBJ1-5, with 10 bases aligning to TRBD1. The V segment lost 5 bases and the J segment 6 bases; nucleotides outside the gene matches: 13. There are 17 residues in the CDR3. From germline, CDR1 is SEHNR and CDR2 FQNEAQ (reference sequence). CDR3 nucleotide sequence: TGTGCCAGCAGCGTGGCCGGGACAGGGGCGTTCGTTCAGCCCCAGCATTTT. It codes for CASSVAGTGAFVQPQHF.

This clone was seen only a few times. The chain couples TRBV6-4 to TRBJ1-2; a possible D gene is TRBD1 (5 bases). Trimming removed 0 bases at V and 6 bases at J, with 8 bases between. The length of the CDR3 is 13 residues. Germline CDR1 reads MRHNA; CDR2 reads SNTAGT. The CDR3 coding sequence is TGTGCCAGCAGTGACTCCCCAGGGAATGGCTACACCTTC. It yields the protein CASSDSPGNGYTF.

This chain joins TRBV5-1 and TRBJ1-3; 7 bases line up with TRBD1. The CDR3 is 15 residues long. Germline loops: CDR1 SGHRS, CDR2 YFSETQ. The trim removed 3 bases at V and 4 bases at J, leaving 7 bases unmatched. As DNA, the CDR3 is TGCGCCAGCAGCTGGGGACAGAACGGAGGAAACACCATATATTTT. Amino acid sequence: CASSWGQNGGNTIYF.

J is TRBJ2-1 and V is TRBV7-2; 10 bases agree with TRBD2. This CDR3 comprises 16 residues. J was trimmed by 7 bases and V by 6 bases; bases with no gene match: 12. Germline V gives CDR1 SGHTA, CDR2 FQGNSA. The CDR3 here is CASSSDRERGGNEQFF. In nucleotides, the CDR3 is TGTGCCAGCAGTTCGGACCGTGAGCGGGGGGGAAATGAGCAGTTCTTC.

This clone was detected only a few times. The chain recombines TRBV12-3 or TRBV12-4 with TRBJ2-7; tentatively, D is TRBD2 (5 bases). The CDR3 spans 13 residues. The V and J ends lost 8 bases and 0 bases respectively, with 11 bases between them. CDR3 sequence: CASGRGSSYEQYF. CDR3 nucleotide sequence: TGTGCCAGCGGCCGTGGGAGCTCCTACGAGCAGTACTTC.

This chain joins TRBV13 and TRBJ2-2, with D perhaps matching TRBD2 (5 bases). V was clipped by 4 bases and J by 0 bases, with 21 bases between them. Germline assignment: CDR1 PRHDT and CDR2 FYEKMQ (reference sequence). CDR3 length: 19 residues. In DNA form, the CDR3 reads TGTGCCAGCAGCTCCCCTCGCGGGCGCTCACAGCCGAACACCGGGGAGCTGTTTTTT. Translation: CASSSPRGRSQPNTGELFF. Based on the CDR3 plus reference TRBV13 and TRBJ2-2, the full variable domain is AAGVIQSPRHLIKEKRETATLKCYPIPRHDTVYWYQQGPGQDPQFLISFYEKMQSDKGSIPDRFSAQQFSDYHSELNMSSLELGDSALYFCASSSPRGRSQPNTGELFFGEGSRLTVL.

This chain links TRBV4-2 with TRBJ2-6; 8 bases match TRBD2. Germline loops: CDR1 LGHNA, CDR2 YNFKEQ. This CDR3 spans 19 amino acids. V dropped 0 bases and J dropped 2; count of bases not matched to a gene: 9. CDR3 residues: CASSQDPSGRLAGANVLTF. The CDR3, as DNA: TGTGCCAGCAGCCAAGACCCGAGCGGGAGACTAGCTGGGGCCAACGTCCTGACTTTC.